The 7 T cell receptor beta chains below were found in one sample sequenced in a study of T cells in Graves' hyperthyroidism and ophthalmopathy. RNA transcripts yielded amplified TCR beta CDR3 regions. The TCR CDR3 first-round RT-PCR relied on the HTBI primer set. TCRdb redid the calling of the multiplex PCR reads with MiXCR, one entry per CDR3 protein. Altogether about 500,000 distinct CDR3 sequences are present, about 16% being singletons, with the ten largest covering roughly 29%. Sequenced input: blood. These TCRs come from a woman in her twenties or thirties with Graves' ophthalmopathy.

This clonotype was seen repeatedly, ten times or more. V gene TRBV7-2 combines with J gene TRBJ2-1, with D tentatively TRBD1 (5 bases). V lost 2 bases to trimming and J lost 5 bases, with 19 bases between them. This CDR3 spans 17 amino acids. Per the germline V gene, CDR1 is SGHTA and CDR2 is FQGNSA. In nucleotides, the CDR3 is TGTGCCAGCAGCTTACAGGGTAGGGCCTCAGGACACAATGAGCAGTTCTTC. Translation gives CASSLQGRASGHNEQFF.

In this sample, this clonotype turned up many times. The chain employs TRBV20-1 and TRBJ2-1; 8 positions match TRBD2. The junction had 6 bases not matched to a gene; V was cut back by 0 bases and J by 5 bases. The germline V gene encodes CDR1 DFQATT and CDR2 SNEGSKA (reference sequence). The CDR3 spans 15 residues. This CDR3 is CSARDSSGYDNEQFF. The CDR3 DNA reads TGCAGTGCTAGAGATTCTAGCGGGTACGACAATGAGCAGTTCTTC.

This clonotype was picked up many times. The chain joins TRBV7-8 to TRBJ2-3; no clear D gene. Trimming pared 1 base from V and 4 bases from J, leaving 15 bases between. This CDR3 has 16 amino acids. From germline, CDR1 is SGHVS and CDR2 FQNEAQ. DNA of the CDR3: TGTGCCAGCAGCTTAGAAAACCCATTTTTGGCAGATACGCAGTATTTT. Translated: CASSLENPFLADTQYF.

The chain combines TRBV20-1 with TRBJ2-3; no definite D call. The CDR3 runs to 14 residues. Per the germline V gene, CDR1 is DFQATT and CDR2 is SNEGSKA (reference sequence). The V gene lost 5 bases and the J gene lost 0 bases, with 12 bases spanning the gap. The CDR3: CSAPSIDSTDTQYF. The DNA for the CDR3 is TGCAGTGCTCCGTCGATAGATAGCACAGATACGCAGTATTTT.

This clonotype was observed many times. Because the CDR3's place on the DNA is in doubt, the DNA is left out and the CDR3 is given as listed by TCRdb. The chain couples TRBV20-1 to TRBJ2-1. The CDR3 extends over 15 residues, inclusive of both ends. CDR1 is DFQATT and CDR2 is SNEGSKA in the germline V gene (reference sequence). The CDR3 reads CSAQYVGRLHNEQFF.

This clonotype came up many times. The V call is TRBV20-1, the J call TRBJ2-3; 7 nucleotides align to TRBD2. Germline V gives CDR1 DFQATT, CDR2 SNEGSKA (reference sequence). The V segment lost 2 bases and the J segment 4 bases; nucleotides outside the gene matches: 6. This CDR3 comprises 14 residues. The CDR3 nucleotides are TGCAGTGCTAGATGGACTAGAGATGCAGATACGCAGTATTTT. Its translation: CSARWTRDADTQYF.

The rearrangement uses TRBV28 and TRBJ1-5, with 7 bases aligning to TRBD1. Germline assignment: CDR1 MDHEN and CDR2 SYDVKM. The CDR3 is 15 amino acids. The J segment lost 2 bases and the V segment lost 11 bases, leaving 12 bases of the junction unmatched. The DNA of the CDR3 is TGTGCCGGCAACGACAGGGTATTTGGCAATCAGCCCCAGCATTTT. This sequence encodes CAGNDRVFGNQPQHF.